The next 15 T cell receptor beta chains were all read from a single sample in a study of human T cells and chemical hapten exposure. TCRdb re-derived calls from the RACE reads in MiXCR, one entry per CDR3 protein. The table records fewer than 85,000 distinct CDR3 sequences, around 9.4% of them present only once. Specified time point: healthy volunteer bleed at 6 weeks. Total RNA extraction was carried out from unfractionated whole blood. Sequencing input: whole blood. Source of these receptors: a female donor in good health. Some clones in this sample may be carry-over from other donors' samples.

The CDR3 here is CSAVGTRGSEAFF. CDR3 DNA: TGCAGTGCCGTGGGGACGAGGGGGTCTGAAGCTTTCTTT. The chain carries TRBV20-1 and TRBJ1-1, with a tentative D call TRBD1 (6 bases). CDR1 DFQATT and CDR2 SNEGSKA come from the germline V gene (reference sequence). The CDR3 runs to 13 residues. With 6 bases removed from V and 6 bases from J, the gap between germline ends came to 17 bases.

There are many counts of this clonotype. This chain uses TRBV4-1 with TRBJ2-7; D not certain. The CDR3 has 18 amino acids. V was trimmed by 1 base and J by 0 bases, leaving 19 bases between them. Germline lookup yields CDR1 MGHRA and CDR2 YSYEKL. The CDR3 DNA is TGCGCCAGCAGCCAAGTGCCCGGGCAGGTGCTAAACTCCTACGAGCAGTACTTC. It specifies CASSQVPGQVLNSYEQYF.

This clonotype was observed a handful of times. The genes are TRBV12-3 or TRBV12-4 and TRBJ1-1, with 7 bases that match TRBD1. Unmatched junction bases numbered 4, after V lost 8 bases and J lost 7 bases. This CDR3 is 11 amino acids long. CDR3 residues: CASDYRGEAFF. CDR3 DNA: TGTGCCAGCGACTACAGGGGTGAAGCTTTCTTT.

This clonotype was counted many times. The V call is TRBV29-1, the J call TRBJ2-7; TRBD1 matches at 7 bases. Germline loops: CDR1 SQVTM, CDR2 ANQGSEA. V shed 4 bases, J shed 7 bases, and the junction held 13 bases outside the gene matches. The CDR3 extends over 14 amino acids. CDR3 residues: CSVVHSGTVDEQYF. The CDR3 bases are TGCAGCGTTGTGCATTCGGGGACAGTTGATGAGCAGTACTTC.

The chain is built from TRBV27 and TRBJ2-7, with 7 bases fitting TRBD2. V dropped 7 bases and J dropped 6; count of bases not matched to a gene: 12. The CDR3 extends over 14 amino acids. Germline CDR1 MNHEY, CDR2 SMNVEV (reference sequence). CDR3: CASTPWGGKAEQYF. The CDR3 bases are TGTGCCAGCACCCCGTGGGGGGGGAAGGCCGAGCAGTACTTC.

This clonotype has more than one count but fewer than ten. The rearrangement links TRBV10-3 to TRBJ2-3; no clear D gene. V was clipped by 6 bases and J by 2 bases, with 12 bases between them. CDR1 and CDR2 from the germline V gene are ENHRY and SYGVKD. The CDR3 spans 14 residues. The CDR3: CAIRQINPTDTQYF. DNA of the CDR3: TGTGCCATCAGGCAGATTAACCCCACAGATACGCAGTATTTT.

This clonotype occurred a few times. The genes are TRBV7-9 and TRBJ2-5, with TRBD2 matching 8 bases. The CDR3 has 15 residues. V shed 4 bases, J shed 4 bases, and the junction held 8 bases outside the gene matches. CDR1 is SEHNR and CDR2 is FQNEAQ in the germline V gene (reference sequence). The CDR3 sequence: CASSSGLVTTETQYF. In DNA form, the CDR3 reads TGTGCCAGCAGCTCGGGACTAGTAACAACAGAGACCCAGTACTTC.

The V gene is TRBV27, the J gene TRBJ2-7; tentatively, D is TRBD1 or TRBD2 (6 bases each). The CDR3 loop spans 15 amino acids. V was cut by 0 bases and J by 2 bases, with 11 bases left in between. CDR1 MNHEY and CDR2 SMNVEV come from the germline V gene (reference sequence). The chain's CDR3 is CASSLSGGRAYEQYF. CDR3 sequence (DNA): TGTGCCAGCAGTTTATCCGGGGGCCGTGCCTACGAGCAGTACTTC.

CDR3 DNA sequence: TGCGCCAGCAAGCCCCTATTCGGAAAGACTAATGAAAAACTGTTTTTT. It specifies CASKPLFGKTNEKLFF. The gene calls are TRBV4-1 and TRBJ1-4; D uncertain. The V gene lost 7 bases and the J gene lost 2 bases, with 17 bases spanning the gap. The germline V gene has CDR1 MGHRA and CDR2 YSYEKL. This CDR3 is built from 16 residues.

This chain connects TRBV7-2 to TRBJ1-3; 9 bases match TRBD1. After removal of 5 bases from V and 4 bases from J, the junction contained 6 bases not matched to a gene. CDR1 is SGHTA and CDR2 is FQGNSA in the germline V gene. The CDR3 loop spans 15 amino acids. The CDR3 is CASSRSTGGGNTIYF. The CDR3 DNA is TGTGCCAGCAGCCGAAGCACAGGGGGCGGAAACACCATATATTTT.

This clonotype came up a few times. The V call is TRBV15, the J call TRBJ1-4, with 7 bases that match TRBD1. In germline, CDR1 is LNHNV, CDR2 YYDKDF (reference sequence). V was clipped by 0 bases and J by 4 bases; unmatched bases: 5. The length of the CDR3 is 16 residues. The CDR3 protein is CATSRELYRGNEKLFF. The CDR3 DNA reads TGTGCCACCAGCAGAGAGTTGTACAGGGGTAATGAAAAACTGTTTTTT.

In this sample, this clonotype turned up a few times. This rearrangement joins TRBV6-6 to TRBJ2-5; 9 bases line up with TRBD1. The CDR3 consists of 17 residues. From germline, CDR1 is MNHNY and CDR2 SVGAGI (reference sequence). J gave up 4 bases and V 2 bases, and 11 bases lay outside the gene matches. The CDR3 DNA sequence: TGTGCCAGCAGTTACCCCGGTAACAGGGGGCTTAGAGAGACCCAGTACTTC. It specifies CASSYPGNRGLRETQYF.

This clonotype was found once. Since no conserved phenylalanine or tryptophan closes the CDR3, a read error is the likely cause. The rearrangement uses TRBV10-3 and TRBJ1-5; TRBD1 is a possible D gene (5 bases). The germline V and J ends were trimmed by 2 bases and 0 bases, with 8 bases remaining between them. In germline, CDR1 is ENHRY, CDR2 SYGVKD. This CDR3 contains 15 residues. The CDR3 bases are TGTGCCATCAGTGAGGGGGGGAATAGCAATCAGCCCCAGCATTCT. The encoded protein is CAISEGGNSNQPQHS.

About this clonotype: Being one base from a much bigger clone, this may be a read error. CDR3 in DNA: TGCAGTGCTAGGACGGAGAACATCGGGGAGCTGTTTTTT. Amino acid sequence: CSARTENIGELFF. The J gene is TRBJ2-2, the V gene TRBV20-1; D unresolved. The germline gives CDR1 DFQATT, CDR2 SNEGSKA (reference sequence). The CDR3 consists of 13 residues.

The table lists this clonotype with many counts. This chain joins TRBV7-2 and TRBJ1-1; D is undetermined. Trimming stripped 1 base from V and 2 bases from J, with 5 bases between. Germline lookup yields CDR1 SGHTA and CDR2 FQGNSA. CDR3 length: 13 amino acids. In DNA, the CDR3 is TGTGCCAGCAGCTTAGTTACTAACACTGAAGCTTTCTTT. Residues: CASSLVTNTEAFF.